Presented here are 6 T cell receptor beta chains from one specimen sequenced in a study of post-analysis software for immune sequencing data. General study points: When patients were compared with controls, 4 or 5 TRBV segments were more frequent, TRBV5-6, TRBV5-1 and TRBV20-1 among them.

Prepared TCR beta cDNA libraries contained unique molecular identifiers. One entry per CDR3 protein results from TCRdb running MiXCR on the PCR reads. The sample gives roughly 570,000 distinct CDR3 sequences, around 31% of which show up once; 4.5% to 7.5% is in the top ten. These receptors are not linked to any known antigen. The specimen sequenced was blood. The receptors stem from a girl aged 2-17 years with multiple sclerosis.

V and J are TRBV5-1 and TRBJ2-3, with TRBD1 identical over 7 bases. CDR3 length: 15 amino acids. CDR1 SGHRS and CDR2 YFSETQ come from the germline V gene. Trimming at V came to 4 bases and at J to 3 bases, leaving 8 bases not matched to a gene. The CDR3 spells CASSPNSGQTDTQYF. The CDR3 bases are TGCGCCAGCAGCCCTAATTCGGGACAGACAGATACGCAGTATTTT. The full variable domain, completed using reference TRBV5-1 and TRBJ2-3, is KAGVTQTPRYLIKTRGQQVTLSCSPISGHRSVSWYQQTPGQGLQFLFEYFSETQRNKGNFPGRFSGRQFSNSRSEMNVSTLELGDSALYLCASSPNSGQTDTQYFGPGTRLTVL.

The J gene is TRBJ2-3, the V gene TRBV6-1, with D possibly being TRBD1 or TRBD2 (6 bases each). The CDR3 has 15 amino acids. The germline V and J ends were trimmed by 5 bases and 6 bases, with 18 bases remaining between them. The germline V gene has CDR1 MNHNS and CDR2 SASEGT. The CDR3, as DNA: TGTGCCAGCAGTCCAGCAAGGGGGGTCGCGGATACGCAGTATTTT. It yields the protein CASSPARGVADTQYF.

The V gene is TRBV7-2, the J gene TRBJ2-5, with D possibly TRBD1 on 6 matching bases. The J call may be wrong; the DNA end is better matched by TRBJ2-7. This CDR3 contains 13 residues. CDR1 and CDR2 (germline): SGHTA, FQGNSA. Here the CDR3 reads CTSRLQGRHEQYF. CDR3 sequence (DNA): TGTACCAGCAGACTACAGGGACGTCACGAGCAGTACTTC.

The CDR3 nucleotides are TGTGCCAGCAGCGCGACAGGGGGGGCTACACCAGATACGCAGTATTTT. It yields the protein CASSATGGATPDTQYF. The chain recombines TRBV11-2 with TRBJ2-3, with 9 bases fitting TRBD1. The CDR3 runs 16 residues. With 5 bases clipped from V and 4 bases from J, the junction kept 10 bases outside the gene matches. Germline values: CDR1 SGHAT, CDR2 FQNNGV.

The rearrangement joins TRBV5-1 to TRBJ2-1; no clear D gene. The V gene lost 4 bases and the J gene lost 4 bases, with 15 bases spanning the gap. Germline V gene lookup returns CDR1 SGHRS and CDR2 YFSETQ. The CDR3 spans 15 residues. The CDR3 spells CASSPPRLGYNEQFF. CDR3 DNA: TGCGCCAGCAGCCCGCCCAGGTTGGGGTACAATGAGCAGTTCTTC.

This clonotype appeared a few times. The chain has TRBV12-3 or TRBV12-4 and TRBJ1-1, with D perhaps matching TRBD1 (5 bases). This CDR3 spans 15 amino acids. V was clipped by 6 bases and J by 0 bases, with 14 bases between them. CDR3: CASSWGPTLNTEAFF. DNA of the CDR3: TGTGCCAGCAGCTGGGGCCCCACCCTGAACACTGAAGCTTTCTTT.